This TCR beta chain emerged from a study of ipilimumab plus nivolumab after autologous stem cell transplantation. About the research overall: A median of about eight nivolumab and 4 to 6 ipilimumab doses were given. DLBCL patients had primary refractory or relapsed disease.

The method was immunoSEQ multiplex PCR; TCRdb's version includes in-frame clones alone and lacks a portion of them. The sample shows 15,000 to 20,000 clones, around 81% of them seen only once. The germline CDR1 and CDR2 sequences are SGHAT and FQNNGV. The CDR3 is 15 residues long. V lost 3 bases to trimming and J lost 0 bases; unmatched junction nucleotides: 5. This sample comprised PBMCs, obtained in a trial of ipilimumab plus nivolumab as post-transplant consolidation. V is TRBV11-2 and J is TRBJ2-7; 7 bases are a match to TRBD1. The sequence was collected from a male donor with diffuse large B-cell lymphoma. Written as DNA, the CDR3 is TGTGCCAGCAGCTTGTTTTCAGGGGGCTCCTACGAGCAGTACTTC. Its translation is CASSLFSGGSYEQYF.